The 21 T cell receptor beta chains presented below share a single source sample, sequenced in a study of identical twins. Using its own MiXCR run on the 5' RACE reads, TCRdb lists one record per CDR3 protein. In the table there are some 1,700,000 distinct CDR3 sequences, around 29% of which are singletons. Sample: cord blood. The source is a newborn girl in good health.

The chain employs TRBV2 and TRBJ2-5, with 7 bases aligning to TRBD1. The length of the CDR3 is 14 residues. J lost 11 bases, V lost 7 bases, and 16 bases had no gene match. CDR1 is SNHLY and CDR2 is FYNNEI in the germline V gene. The CDR3 bases are TGTGCCAGCAACGTCCGGGACAGCGCCTATCAGCAGTACTTC. Protein product: CASNVRDSAYQQYF.

The chain joins TRBV7-8 to TRBJ2-1, with unresolved D. V was trimmed by 3 bases and J by 10 bases, leaving 13 bases between them. The CDR3 is 13 amino acids. Germline CDR1 reads SGHVS; CDR2 reads FQNEAQ. This chain's CDR3 is CASSLYSSYEQFF. As DNA, the CDR3 is TGTGCCAGCAGCTTGTACAGCTCCTACGAGCAGTTCTTC.

A remark on this clonotype: A much more abundant neighbour one base away suggests this may be a read error. CDR3 in DNA: TGTGCCGGCAGTTCGACAGGGGCCAACTATGGCTACACCTTC. Its translation is CAGSSTGANYGYTF. The chain joins TRBV28 to TRBJ1-2; TRBD1 matches 8 bases. Germline-derived CDR1 and CDR2 are MDHEN and SYDVKM. CDR3 size: 14 residues.

The sample holds many counts of this clonotype. The J gene is TRBJ1-2, the V gene TRBV10-3; the D is unclear. V was pared by 2 bases and J by 0 bases, with 4 bases between. Per germline, CDR1 ENHRY and CDR2 SYGVKD. The CDR3 has 13 amino acids. CDR3 protein: CAISEGANYGYTF. The CDR3 DNA is TGTGCCATCAGTGAGGGGGCTAACTATGGCTACACCTTC.

The rearrangement links TRBV5-6 to TRBJ2-1; 9 nucleotides agree with TRBD1. Germline CDR1 is SGHDT and CDR2 is YYEEEE. The CDR3 has 16 amino acids. The trim removed 4 bases at V and 6 bases at J, leaving 11 bases unmatched. The CDR3 coding sequence is TGTGCCAGCAGCCCTGGTGGGGGACAGGGAACCAATGAGCAGTTCTTC. Its protein product is CASSPGGGQGTNEQFF.

The chain has TRBV12-1 and TRBJ2-3; the D call in the table, TRBD1, was not verified against the DNA. TRBV12-1 is a documented pseudogene. This CDR3 is 16 amino acids long. In DNA, the CDR3 is TGTGCCAGCAGCTTTTTGGGGGGTCTTAGCACAGATACGCAGTATTTT. Its protein is CASSFLGGLSTDTQYF.

The CDR3 DNA is TGTGCCAGTAGTCCTTCGACCGCGAACAATGAGCAGTTCTTC. Its translation is CASSPSTANNEQFF. V and J are TRBV19 and TRBJ2-1, with no clear D. The CDR3 has 14 residues. Trimming left V 5 bases short and J 5 bases short, with 13 bases between. Germline CDR1 LNHDA, CDR2 SQIVND (reference sequence).

This sequence joins TRBV20-1 and TRBJ1-5; 8 nucleotides agree with TRBD1. With 1 base clipped from V and 2 bases from J, the junction kept 7 bases outside the gene matches. Germline values: CDR1 DFQATT, CDR2 SNEGSKA (reference sequence). The length of the CDR3 is 16 residues. The CDR3 is CSARGTGLKGNQPQHF. The DNA for the CDR3 is TGCAGTGCTAGAGGGACAGGGTTAAAGGGCAATCAGCCCCAGCATTTT.

V is TRBV3-1 and J is TRBJ2-2; tentatively, D is TRBD1 (7 bases). Trimming cost V 3 bases and J 3 bases, with 11 bases left between them. The length of the CDR3 is 15 residues. Germline V CDR1 and CDR2: LGHDT, YNNKEL (reference sequence). The CDR3 DNA is TGTGCCAGCAGCCAGGCCAGGGGGGACACCGGGGAGCTGTTTTTT. This codes for CASSQARGDTGELFF.

The table lists this clonotype with a few counts. This chain joins TRBV21-1 and TRBJ2-1. TRBV21-1 has pseudogene status. This CDR3 is 15 amino acids long. The CDR3 reads CASSKGKSSYNEQFF. The CDR3 nucleotides are TGTGCCAGCAGCAAAGGGAAGAGCTCCTACAATGAGCAGTTCTTC.

The V call is TRBV6-1, the J call TRBJ1-4; D gene uncertain. V lost 6 bases, J lost 0 bases, and 11 bases lay in between. CDR3 length equals 15 residues. Germline V CDR1 and CDR2: MNHNS, SASEGT. The CDR3 is CASSLRQPTNEKLFF. The CDR3 region has the DNA TGTGCCAGCAGCCTTAGACAACCAACTAATGAAAAACTGTTTTTT.

The J gene is TRBJ1-1, the V gene TRBV4-2; D is uncertain. This CDR3 comprises 15 residues. Germline CDR1 and CDR2: LGHNA and YNFKEQ. The V and J ends lost 3 bases and 3 bases respectively, with 14 bases between them. The chain's CDR3 is CASSHRWMVDTEAFF. As DNA, the CDR3 is TGTGCCAGCAGCCATCGATGGATGGTAGACACTGAAGCTTTCTTT.

CDR3 bases: TGTGCCAGCAGCCAAGCCCTAGGGACAGCGAACACTGAAGCTTTCTTT. Translating gives CASSQALGTANTEAFF. The chain recombines TRBV4-2 with TRBJ1-1; 7 bases fit TRBD1. The V gene's germline CDR1 is LGHNA and CDR2 YNFKEQ. V dropped 1 base and J dropped 1; count of bases not matched to a gene: 6. The CDR3 spans 16 residues.

This clonotype has a single count. In DNA, the CDR3 is TGTGCCAGCAGCCAAGTAGGACTTACTAAAAACATTCAGTACTTC. Protein: CASSQVGLTKNIQYF. V gene TRBV3-1 combines with J gene TRBJ2-4, with a possible D match to TRBD2 (5 bases). V lost 1 base, J lost 4 bases, and 11 bases lay in between. The CDR3 loop spans 15 amino acids. Germline CDR1 reads LGHDT; CDR2 reads YNNKEL (reference sequence). Filled out from reference TRBV3-1 and TRBJ2-4, the complete variable domain reads DTAVSQTPKYLVTQMGNDKSIKCEQNLGHDTMYWYKQDSKKFLKIMFSYNNKELIINETVPNRFSPKSPDKAHLNLHINSLELGDSAVYFCASSQVGLTKNIQYFGAGTRLSVL.

The chain couples TRBV7-2 to TRBJ2-3; 8 nucleotides line up with TRBD2. CDR1 and CDR2 (germline): SGHTA, FQGNSA. This CDR3 has 16 amino acids. The V and J ends lost 1 base and 2 bases, in that order; junction bases with no gene match: 5. CDR3 DNA: TGTGCCAGCAGCTTAGGGGGTAGCGGGACCACAGATACGCAGTATTTT. It yields the protein CASSLGGSGTTDTQYF.

This clonotype showed up many times. The V call is TRBV29-1, the J call TRBJ2-7; D may correspond to TRBD1 or TRBD2 (5 bases each). From germline, CDR1 is SQVTM and CDR2 ANQGSEA. V was pared by 6 bases and J by 0 bases, with 12 bases between. The CDR3 spans 13 residues. The CDR3: CSVGDPSSYEQYF. CDR3 DNA sequence: TGCAGCGTCGGGGACCCCAGCTCCTACGAGCAGTACTTC.

In DNA, the CDR3 is TGTGCCAGCAGGAAAGGGGCCAAAGATGGTGACACCATATATTTT. Its translation: CASRKGAKDGDTIYF. V is TRBV27 and J is TRBJ1-3; D is perhaps TRBD1 (5 bases). V lost 6 bases, J lost 8 bases, and 20 bases lay in between. This CDR3 has 15 residues. Germline CDR1 is MNHEY and CDR2 is SMNVEV (reference sequence).

The chain recombines TRBV7-9 with TRBJ2-1; a possible D gene is TRBD2 (5 bases). The CDR3 is 13 amino acids. CDR1 is SEHNR, CDR2 FQNEAQ, per germline (reference sequence). V gave up 2 bases and J gave up 8 bases, with 10 bases separating them. CDR3 DNA sequence: TGTGCCAGCAGCTTAACTAGTGTACATGAGCAGTTCTTC. This codes for CASSLTSVHEQFF.

The chain combines TRBV10-3 with TRBJ2-5; perhaps D is TRBD1 or TRBD2 (5 bases each). With the DNA end fitting TRBJ2-7 better, the J assignment may be wrong. Germline V gene data show CDR1 as ENHRY and CDR2 as SYGVKD. The CDR3 contains 16 residues. CDR3 sequence reads: CAISEPRDGPKGEQYF. The CDR3 DNA follows: TGTGCCATCAGTGAGCCTCGGGACGGCCCCAAGGGCGAGCAGTACTTC.

The chain joins TRBV4-1 to TRBJ1-2; TRBD1 might be the D (6 bases). CDR1 and CDR2 (germline): MGHRA, YSYEKL. Trimming took 0 bases from V and 3 from J, leaving 11 bases between them. CDR3 length: 15 residues. In DNA form, the CDR3 reads TGCGCCAGCAGCCAAGATCGGGCAGGGGACTATGGCTACACCTTC. It yields the protein CASSQDRAGDYGYTF.

J is TRBJ1-3 and V is TRBV27; 7 nucleotides align to TRBD1. From germline, CDR1 is MNHEY and CDR2 SMNVEV (reference sequence). The CDR3 consists of 15 residues. V shed 2 bases and J 4 bases; nucleotides not matched to a gene: 5. The CDR3 here is CASSLQGGGGNTIYF. CDR3 coding DNA: TGTGCCAGCAGTTTACAGGGGGGGGGCGGAAACACCATATATTTT.